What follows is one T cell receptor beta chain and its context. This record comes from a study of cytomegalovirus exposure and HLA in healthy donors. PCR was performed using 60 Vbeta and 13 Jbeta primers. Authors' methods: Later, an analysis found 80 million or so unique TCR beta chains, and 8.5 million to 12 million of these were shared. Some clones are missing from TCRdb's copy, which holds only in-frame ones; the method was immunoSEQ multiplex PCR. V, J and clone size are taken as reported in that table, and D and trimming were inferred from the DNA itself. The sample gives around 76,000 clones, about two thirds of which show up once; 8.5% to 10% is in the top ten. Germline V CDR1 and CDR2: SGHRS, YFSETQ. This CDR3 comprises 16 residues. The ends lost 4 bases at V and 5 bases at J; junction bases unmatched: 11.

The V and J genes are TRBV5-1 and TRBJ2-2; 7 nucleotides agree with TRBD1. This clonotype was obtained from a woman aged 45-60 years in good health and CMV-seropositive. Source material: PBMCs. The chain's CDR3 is CASSPGTDPQTGELFF. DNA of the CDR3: TGCGCCAGCAGCCCGGGGACAGACCCACAAACCGGGGAGCTGTTTTTT.